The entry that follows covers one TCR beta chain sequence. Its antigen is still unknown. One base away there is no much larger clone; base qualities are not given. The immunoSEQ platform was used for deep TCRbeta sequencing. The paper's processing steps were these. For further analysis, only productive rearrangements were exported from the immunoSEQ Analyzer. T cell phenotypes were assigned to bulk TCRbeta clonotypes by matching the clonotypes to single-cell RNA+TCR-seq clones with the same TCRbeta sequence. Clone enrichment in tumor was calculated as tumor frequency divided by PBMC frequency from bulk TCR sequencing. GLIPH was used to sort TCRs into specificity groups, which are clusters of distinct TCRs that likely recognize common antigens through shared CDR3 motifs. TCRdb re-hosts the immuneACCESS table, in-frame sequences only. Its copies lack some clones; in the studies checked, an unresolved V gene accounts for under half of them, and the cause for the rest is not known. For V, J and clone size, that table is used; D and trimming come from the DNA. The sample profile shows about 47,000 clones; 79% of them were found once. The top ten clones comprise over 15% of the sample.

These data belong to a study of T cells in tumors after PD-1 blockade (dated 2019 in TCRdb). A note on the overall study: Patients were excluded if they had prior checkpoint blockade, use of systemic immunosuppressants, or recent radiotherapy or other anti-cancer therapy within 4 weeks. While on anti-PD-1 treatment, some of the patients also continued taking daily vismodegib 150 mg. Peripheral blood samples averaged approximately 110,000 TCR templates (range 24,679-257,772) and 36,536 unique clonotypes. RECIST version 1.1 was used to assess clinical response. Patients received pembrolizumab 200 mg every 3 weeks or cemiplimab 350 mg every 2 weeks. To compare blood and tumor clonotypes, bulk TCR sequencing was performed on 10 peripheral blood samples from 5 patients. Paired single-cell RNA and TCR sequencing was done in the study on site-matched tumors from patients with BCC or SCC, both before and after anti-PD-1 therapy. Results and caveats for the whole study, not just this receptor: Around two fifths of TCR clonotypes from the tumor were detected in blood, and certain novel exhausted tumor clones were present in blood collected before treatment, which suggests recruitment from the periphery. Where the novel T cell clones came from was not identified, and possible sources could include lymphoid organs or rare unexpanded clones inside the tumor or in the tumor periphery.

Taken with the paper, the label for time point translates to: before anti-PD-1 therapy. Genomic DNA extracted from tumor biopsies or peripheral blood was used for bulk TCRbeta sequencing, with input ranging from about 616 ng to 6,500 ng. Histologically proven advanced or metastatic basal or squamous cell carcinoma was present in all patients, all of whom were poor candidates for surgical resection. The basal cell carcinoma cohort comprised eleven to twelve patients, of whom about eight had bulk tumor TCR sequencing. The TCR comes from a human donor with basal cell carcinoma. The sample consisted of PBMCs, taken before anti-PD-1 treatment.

The DNA reads as follows: TGCGCCAGCAGTAGGGACGCCCGGAGAGAGACCCAGTACTTC. Its coded protein is CASSRDARRETQYF. The chain links TRBV10-2 with TRBJ2-5; the D match is possibly TRBD1 or TRBD2, with 5 bases aligned in each. The CDR3 goes from the cysteine to the phenylalanine over 14 residues. The read is trimmed to its CDR3 DNA, 42 bases read in frame from base 1. For CDR1 and CDR2, the germline V gene lists WSHSY and SAAADI. V is clipped by 5 bases and J by 4 bases, and the sequence between their germline boundaries is 14 bases long.